A single sample is the source of the 2 T cell receptor beta chains below, sequenced in a study of human T cells and chemical hapten exposure. TCRdb re-analysed the RACE reads in MiXCR, keeping a single row per CDR3 protein. The table includes 100,000 or so distinct CDR3 sequences, nearly 35% detected once. The time point was: patch test 3, about 24 weeks after DPC sensitization. The treatment: therapeutic diphenylcyclopropenone sensitization with weekly scalp DPC. Sequencing was performed on whole blood, taken in connection with sensitization to the hapten diphenylcyclopropenone (DPC). The origin of the receptors is a man aged 35 to 55 with alopecia areata. Some clones in this sample may be carry-over from other donors' samples.

This clonotype was picked up a small number of times. The chain has TRBV20-1 and TRBJ1-1, with a possible D match to TRBD1 (6 bases). The germline V gene has CDR1 DFQATT and CDR2 SNEGSKA (reference sequence). The CDR3 runs 14 residues. V lost 5 bases to trimming and J lost 2 bases, with 15 bases between them. This CDR3 is CSALMGGTNTEAFF. DNA of the CDR3: TGCAGTGCTTTAATGGGAGGGACAAACACTGAAGCTTTCTTT.

The CDR3 region is CASSGGRPGLAGGPSTDTQYF. CDR3 nucleotides: TGTGCCAGCAGCGGGGGACGTCCGGGACTAGCGGGAGGCCCTAGCACAGATACGCAGTATTTT. The chain uses TRBV5-4 and TRBJ2-3; 15 positions match TRBD2. CDR3 length: 21 residues. V lost 4 bases to trimming and J lost 0 bases; unmatched junction nucleotides: 15. The germline gives CDR1 SGHNT, CDR2 YYREEE (reference sequence).